The clone carrying this T cell receptor (beta chain) was seen a few times. The data were obtained in a study of T-cell reconstitution after alpha-beta-depleted transplantation in children. A TCRbeta library incorporating unique molecular identifiers was prepared. MiXCR was run by TCRdb on the PCR reads, yielding one entry per CDR3 protein. The sample consists of a few hundred thousand distinct CDR3 sequences, under 13% of them appearing once. This receptor was taken from a human donor who donated a stem cell graft to a child with acute lymphoblastic leukemia. The sample was PBMCs from the stem cell graft donor, taken from the stem cell graft.

This CDR3 is CASSSPSGNPYEQYF. Here the CDR3 DNA reads TGTGCCAGCAGCTCCCCCAGCGGGAACCCCTACGAGCAGTACTTC. The chain links TRBV5-6 to TRBJ2-7; 7 positions match TRBD2. The germline gives CDR1 SGHDT, CDR2 YYEEEE. The CDR3 totals 15 residues. V lost 3 bases, J lost 2 bases, and 8 bases stayed unmatched.